These T cell receptor beta chains were read from a single sample in a study of Ad26.COV2.S vaccination and SARS-CoV-2 variants. Clones were read by immunoSEQ multiplex PCR, and TCRdb kept only the in-frame ones, dropping some. The sample has around 320,000 clones, about 86% seen once; the top ten hold 1.9%. The sample consisted of peripheral blood, taken in a trial of Ad26.COV2.S vaccine versus placebo. The receptors come from a person aged 18-60 years who received the Ad26.COV2.S COVID-19 vaccine or a placebo. The CDR3 runs from the conserved cysteine through the conserved F or W.

CDR3 protein	V gene	J gene
CASKVLRESGELFF	TRBV2	TRBJ2-2
CASSFTSGGAVEQFF	TRBV5-1	TRBJ2-1
CASSLQGHGYTF	TRBV6-2/TRBV6-3	TRBJ1-2
CASSLGLAGGSMQYF	TRBV11-2	TRBJ2-3
CASSPTHQIQGGYEQYF	TRBV18	TRBJ2-7
CASSLGYYGYTF	TRBV6-2/TRBV6-3	TRBJ1-2
CASRGTGYNSPLHF	TRBV6-5	TRBJ1-6
CASSSWDRARGGYTF	TRBV7-9	TRBJ1-2
CASSISQGASNTEAFF	TRBV19	TRBJ1-1
CASSLTGGYTF	TRBV7-2	TRBJ1-2
CASSQGTGWYF	TRBV23-1	TRBJ2-7
CASSPPTGQYEQYF	TRBV18	TRBJ2-7
CASRRDRTYNEQFF	TRBV2	TRBJ2-1
CASNSGSNYGYTF	TRBV12-3/TRBV12-4	TRBJ1-2
CASSYSASYYGYTF	TRBV6-2/TRBV6-3	TRBJ1-2
CASSQEPVNSPLHF	TRBV4-3	TRBJ1-6
CASSQGTGDTGELFF	TRBV4-3	TRBJ2-2
CASSWDHNTGELFF	TRBV5-1	TRBJ2-2
CASSGGQGSDTQYF	TRBV9	TRBJ2-3
CASSELSRSEQFF	TRBV19	TRBJ2-1
CASSSGEGGANVLTF	TRBV6-2/TRBV6-3	TRBJ2-6
CASSQESLASANYGYTF	TRBV4-2	TRBJ1-2
CASSFDPGQGSEQYF	TRBV5-1	TRBJ2-7
CASSYWQGNTEAFF	TRBV6-2/TRBV6-3	TRBJ1-1
CASSLEDTEQYF	TRBV5-1	TRBJ2-7
CASSRTDRYSYNEQFF	TRBV7-9	TRBJ2-1
CATSDPTGISYGYTF	TRBV24-1	TRBJ1-2
CASSISGGRTGELFF	TRBV2	TRBJ2-2
CASSERQGSQPQHF	TRBV6-1	TRBJ1-5
CASSRGLSTDTQYF	TRBV7-2	TRBJ2-3
CASSSATSYNEQFF	TRBV5-1	TRBJ2-1
CASGLVMGRYTEAFF	TRBV12-5	TRBJ1-1